The T cell receptor beta chain under discussion was sequenced for a study of identical twins. Per germline, CDR1 SGHRS and CDR2 YFSETQ. This CDR3 has 16 residues. V lost 0 bases and J 1 base, leaving 12 bases between the germline ends. Study-wide results and caveats: Twin-shared out-of-frame alpha sequences showed excess low generation probability. Conclusions were based on cross-sectional statistical analysis, without following the same donors.

Comments on this clonotype: Its antigen remains unidentified.

Template switching, a step in the protocol, added a universal primer site, and cDNA carried unique molecular identifiers. Each CDR3 protein is one row after TCRdb ran MiXCR on the 5' RACE reads. The sample carries nearly 650,000 distinct CDR3 sequences, around 7.5% recorded once. A further study also used this sample, focusing on yellow fever vaccine responses in identical twins.

This TCR derives from a woman between 18 and 30 years old in good health. The rearrangement uses TRBV5-1 and TRBJ2-3; tentatively, D is TRBD1 or TRBD2 (5 bases each). The sequenced sample consisted of PBMCs. In nucleotides, the CDR3 is TGCGCCAGCAGCTTGGCCCCGCTGGGGGGCACAGATACGCAGTATTTT. The encoded protein is CASSLAPLGGTDTQYF.